The 5 T cell receptor beta chains below were found in one sample sequenced in a study of blood T cell repertoires in COVID-19. Clones were sequenced by immunoSEQ multiplex PCR, and TCRdb holds only the in-frame ones, with some missing. The profile shows 210,000 or so clones, around 90% of them singletons. The sequenced sample was peripheral blood. Receptor source: a middle-aged man with acute or convalescent COVID-19.

The gene calls are TRBV18 and TRBJ2-5, with D tentatively TRBD2 (6 bases). The length of the CDR3 is 15 residues. From germline, CDR1 is KGHSH and CDR2 LQKENI. Trimming removed 2 bases at V and 2 bases at J, with 12 bases between. The CDR3, as DNA: TGTGCCAGCTCACCAATAAGCGGGCCTCAAGAGACCCAGTACTTC. Amino acid sequence: CASSPISGPQETQYF.

The chain has TRBV4-1 and TRBJ2-5, with a weak D call TRBD2 (6 bases). The germline gives CDR1 MGHRA, CDR2 YSYEKL. Trimming took off 4 bases at V and 3 bases at J, with 6 bases between the two ends. This CDR3 contains 12 residues. DNA of the CDR3: TGCGCCAGCAGCCGGGGGGAAGAGACCCAGTACTTC. Translated: CASSRGEETQYF.

CDR3 nucleotide sequence: TGTGCCAGCAGCATATCCCTTGGCTACACCTTC. This encodes CASSISLGYTF. V is TRBV21-1 and J is TRBJ1-2. TRBV21-1 is reported as a pseudogene. CDR3 length: 11 residues.

The count of this clone is one. This chain links TRBV19 with TRBJ1-4; TRBD1 matches 7 bases. CDR1 is LNHDA, CDR2 SQIVND, per germline (reference sequence). The CDR3 contains 14 residues. V shed 4 bases, J shed 8 bases, and the junction held 7 bases outside the gene matches. The CDR3 loop reads CASSNQGVEEKLFF. The DNA of the CDR3 is TGTGCCAGTAGTAACCAGGGGGTTGAGGAAAAACTGTTTTTT.

This sequence joins TRBV5-1 and TRBJ2-3, with 14 bases lining up with TRBD2. The CDR3 is 21 residues long. Germline lookup yields CDR1 SGHRS and CDR2 YFSETQ. Unmatched junction bases numbered 18, after V lost 0 bases and J lost 6 bases. DNA of the CDR3: TGCGCCAGCAGCTTGGCTGTCGTAACCGGGGGACTAGCGGGAGCGGTGGATACGCAGTATTTT. Its protein is CASSLAVVTGGLAGAVDTQYF.